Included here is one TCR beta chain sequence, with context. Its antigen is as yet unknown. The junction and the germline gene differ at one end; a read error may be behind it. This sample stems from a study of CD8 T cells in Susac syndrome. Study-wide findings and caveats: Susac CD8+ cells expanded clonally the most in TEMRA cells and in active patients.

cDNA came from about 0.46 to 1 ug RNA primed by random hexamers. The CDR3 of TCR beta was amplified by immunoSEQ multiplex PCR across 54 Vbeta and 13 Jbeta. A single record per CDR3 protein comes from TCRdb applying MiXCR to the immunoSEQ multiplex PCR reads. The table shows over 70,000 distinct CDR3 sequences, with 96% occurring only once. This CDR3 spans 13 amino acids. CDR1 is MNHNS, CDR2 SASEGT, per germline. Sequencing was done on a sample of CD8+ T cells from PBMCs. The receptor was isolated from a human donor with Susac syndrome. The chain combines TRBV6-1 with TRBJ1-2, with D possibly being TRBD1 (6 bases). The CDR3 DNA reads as TGTGCCAGCAGTGAAGCCACAGGGACTCCCTTCGCCTTC. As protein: CASSEATGTPFAF.